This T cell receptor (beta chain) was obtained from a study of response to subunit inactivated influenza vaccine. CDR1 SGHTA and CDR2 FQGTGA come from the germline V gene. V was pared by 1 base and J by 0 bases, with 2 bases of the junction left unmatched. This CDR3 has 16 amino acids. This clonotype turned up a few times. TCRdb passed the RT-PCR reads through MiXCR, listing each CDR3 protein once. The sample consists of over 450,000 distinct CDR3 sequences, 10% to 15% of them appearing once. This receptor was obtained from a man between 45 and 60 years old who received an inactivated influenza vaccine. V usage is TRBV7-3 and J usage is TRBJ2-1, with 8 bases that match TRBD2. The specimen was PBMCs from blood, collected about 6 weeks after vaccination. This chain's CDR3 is CASSLRAGGSYNEQFF. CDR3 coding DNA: TGTGCCAGCAGCTTAAGGGCGGGAGGCTCCTACAATGAGCAGTTCTTC.